This entry lists 10 T cell receptor beta chains sequenced from one sample in a study of cytomegalovirus exposure and HLA in healthy donors. The PCR employed 60 Vbeta primers together with 13 Jbeta primers. The data were produced by immunoSEQ multiplex PCR, yet TCRdb's version contains in-frame clones alone and is incomplete. Here the sample spans 150,000 or so clones, around 74% being singletons. Sequenced input: PBMCs. These receptors were collected from a female donor in good health and CMV-seronegative.

This clone was detected a few times. V usage is TRBV19 and J usage is TRBJ2-5, with 8 bases identical to TRBD1. V lost 6 bases and J lost 2; bases outside the gene matches: 5. The germline gives CDR1 LNHDA, CDR2 SQIVND (reference sequence). The CDR3 loop spans 14 amino acids. The CDR3 here is CASRETGGQETQYF. The CDR3 nucleotides are TGTGCCAGTAGGGAAACAGGGGGACAAGAGACCCAGTACTTC.

The chain couples TRBV30 to TRBJ1-2; a possible D gene is TRBD1 (5 bases). CDR1 and CDR2 from the germline V gene are GTSNPN and SVGIG (reference sequence). The CDR3 has 14 amino acids. The germline V and J ends were trimmed by 2 bases and 4 bases, with 14 bases remaining between them. The CDR3 DNA sequence: TGTGCCTGGAGTACAAATTCCAGGGTCTATGGCTACACCTTC. It specifies CAWSTNSRVYGYTF.

This chain links TRBV6-6 with TRBJ2-2; tentatively, D is TRBD2 (6 bases). Trimming removed 7 bases at V and 6 bases at J, with 15 bases between. The CDR3 contains 14 residues. Germline V gene lookup returns CDR1 MNHNY and CDR2 SVGAGI (reference sequence). In DNA, the CDR3 is TGTGCCAGCATCCGGGACTCCCGGTCCGGGGAGCTGTTTTTT. It is translated as CASIRDSRSGELFF.

The rearrangement uses TRBV7-9 and TRBJ1-1; 7 bases are a match to TRBD1. Germline V gene data show CDR1 as SEHNR and CDR2 as FQNEAQ (reference sequence). The CDR3 contains 13 residues. V shed 0 bases and J 6 bases; nucleotides not matched to a gene: 1. CDR3 loop: CASSLAGGPEAFF. The CDR3 DNA follows: TGTGCCAGCAGCTTAGCAGGGGGCCCTGAAGCTTTCTTT. Together with reference TRBV7-9 and TRBJ1-1, the CDR3 gives the full variable domain: DTGVSQNPRHKITKRGQNVTFRCDPISEHNRLYWYRQTLGQGPEFLTYFQNEAQLEKSRLLSDRFSAERPKGSFSTLEIQRTEQGDSAMYLCASSLAGGPEAFFGQGTRLTVV.

The V and J genes are TRBV7-9 and TRBJ2-7; TRBD1 aligns across 7 bases. The V segment lost 4 bases and the J segment 1 base; nucleotides outside the gene matches: 10. The germline V gene has CDR1 SEHNR and CDR2 FQNEAQ (reference sequence). This CDR3 spans 16 amino acids. CDR3 nucleotide sequence: TGTGCCAGCAGCTCCCTCCGACAGGGTCTTTCCTACGAGCAGTACTTC. This encodes CASSSLRQGLSYEQYF.

The V and J genes are TRBV5-1 and TRBJ2-5; D perhaps matches TRBD1 (5 bases). From germline, CDR1 is SGHRS and CDR2 YFSETQ. Trimming removed 0 bases from V and 1 base from J, with 16 bases in between. The CDR3 runs 17 residues. The CDR3 here is CASSLAGRTIAQETQYF. For the CDR3, the DNA is TGCGCCAGCAGCTTGGCCGGTAGGACAATCGCCCAAGAGACCCAGTACTTC.

This sequence joins TRBV7-6 and TRBJ1-2; D gene ambiguous. The germline V and J ends were trimmed by 1 base and 5 bases, with 23 bases remaining between them. This CDR3 has 18 amino acids. Germline CDR1 is SGHVS and CDR2 is FNYEAQ. The CDR3, as DNA: TGTGCCAGCAGCTTAGTTTTGTTCGACACCTTCGGCCCTTATGGCTACACCTTC. Translating gives CASSLVLFDTFGPYGYTF.

The chain recombines TRBV18 with TRBJ2-7; possible D gene TRBD1, 5 bases. CDR3 length: 15 residues. Trimming took 4 bases from V and 0 from J, leaving 13 bases between them. The germline CDR1 and CDR2 sequences are KGHSH and LQKENI. CDR3 in amino acids: CASSLMQGSSYEQYF. CDR3 bases: TGTGCCAGCTCACTCATGCAGGGCAGCTCCTACGAGCAGTACTTC. Looking up the rest from reference TRBV18 and TRBJ2-7 gives the full variable domain: NAGVMQNPRHLVRRRGQEARLRCSPMKGHSHVYWYRQLPEEGLKFMVYLQKENIIDESGMPKERFSAEFPKEGPSILRIQQVVRGDSAAYFCASSLMQGSSYEQYFGPGTRLTVT.

Details on this clone: Compared with germline, one end of the junction differs, possibly owing to a read error. This same CDR3 is encoded by further DNA sequences in the sample. The chain couples TRBV7-2 to TRBJ2-7; D is possibly TRBD2 (5 bases). Germline V gene data show CDR1 as SGHTA and CDR2 as FQGNSA. The CDR3 contains 15 residues. The CDR3 nucleotides are TGCGCCAGCAGCTTATCTAGCCCCTCCCCCTACGAGCAGTACTTC. Protein: CASSLSSPSPYEQYF.

The chain couples TRBV5-1 to TRBJ1-1; 10 nucleotides align to TRBD1. The germline V gene has CDR1 SGHRS and CDR2 YFSETQ. V was clipped by 4 bases and J by 5 bases; unmatched bases: 5. This CDR3 has 14 residues. CDR3 bases: TGCGCCAGCAGCCAAGACAGGGGGCTGACTGAAGCTTTCTTT. This codes for CASSQDRGLTEAFF.